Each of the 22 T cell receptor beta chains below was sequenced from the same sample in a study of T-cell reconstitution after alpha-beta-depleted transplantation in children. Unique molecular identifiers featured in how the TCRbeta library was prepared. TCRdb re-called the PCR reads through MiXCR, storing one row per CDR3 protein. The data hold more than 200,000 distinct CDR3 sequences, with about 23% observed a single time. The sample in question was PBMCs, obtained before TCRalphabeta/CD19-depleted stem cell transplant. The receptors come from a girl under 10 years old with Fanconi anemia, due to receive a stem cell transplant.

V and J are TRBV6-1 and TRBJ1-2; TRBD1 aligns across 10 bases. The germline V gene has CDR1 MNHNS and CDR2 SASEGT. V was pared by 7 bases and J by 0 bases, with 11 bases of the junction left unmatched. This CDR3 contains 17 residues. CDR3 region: CASMHTRGQGPNYGYTF. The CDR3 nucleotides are TGTGCCAGCATGCATACCCGGGGACAGGGGCCTAACTATGGCTACACCTTC.

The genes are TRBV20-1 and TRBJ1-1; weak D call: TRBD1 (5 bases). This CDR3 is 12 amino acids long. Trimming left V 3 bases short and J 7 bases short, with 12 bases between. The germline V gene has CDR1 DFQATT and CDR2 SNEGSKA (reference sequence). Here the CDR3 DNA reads TGCAGTGCTAGCGGGACCGGCCTTGAAGCTTTCTTT. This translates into CSASGTGLEAFF.

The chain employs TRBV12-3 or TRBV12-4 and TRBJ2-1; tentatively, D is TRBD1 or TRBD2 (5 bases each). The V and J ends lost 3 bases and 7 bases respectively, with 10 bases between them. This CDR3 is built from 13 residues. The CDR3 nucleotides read TGTGCCAGCAGTTTTCGGGGCACAAATGAGCAGTTCTTC. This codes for CASSFRGTNEQFF.

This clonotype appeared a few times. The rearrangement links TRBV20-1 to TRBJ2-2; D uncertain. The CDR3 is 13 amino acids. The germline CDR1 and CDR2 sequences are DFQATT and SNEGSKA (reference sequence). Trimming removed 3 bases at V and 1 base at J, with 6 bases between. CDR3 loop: CSARGMNTGELFF. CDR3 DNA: TGCAGTGCTAGGGGTATGAACACCGGGGAGCTGTTTTTT.

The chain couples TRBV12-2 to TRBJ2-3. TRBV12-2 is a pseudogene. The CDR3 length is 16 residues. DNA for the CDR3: TGTGCAAGTCGCTTGGGGACTAGCGCCAGCACAGATACGCAGTATTTT. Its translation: CASRLGTSASTDTQYF.

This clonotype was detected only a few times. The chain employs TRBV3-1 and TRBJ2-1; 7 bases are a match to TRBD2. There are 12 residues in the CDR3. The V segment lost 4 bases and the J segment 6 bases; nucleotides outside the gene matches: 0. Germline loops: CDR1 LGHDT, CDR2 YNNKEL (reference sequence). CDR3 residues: CASSRTSNEQFF. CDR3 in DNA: TGTGCCAGCAGCCGGACTAGCAATGAGCAGTTCTTC.

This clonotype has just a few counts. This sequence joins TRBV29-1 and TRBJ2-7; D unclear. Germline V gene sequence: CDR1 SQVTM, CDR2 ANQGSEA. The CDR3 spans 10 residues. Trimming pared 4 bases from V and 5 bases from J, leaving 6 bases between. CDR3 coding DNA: TGCAGCGTTGCTAGTAACGAGCAGTACTTC. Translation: CSVASNEQYF.

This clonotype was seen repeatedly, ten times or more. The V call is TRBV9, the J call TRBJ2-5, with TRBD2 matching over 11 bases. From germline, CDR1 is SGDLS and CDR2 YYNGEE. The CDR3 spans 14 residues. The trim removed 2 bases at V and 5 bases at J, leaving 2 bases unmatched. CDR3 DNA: TGTGCCAGCAGCGTTACTAGCGGGGGTGAGACCCAGTACTTC. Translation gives CASSVTSGGETQYF.

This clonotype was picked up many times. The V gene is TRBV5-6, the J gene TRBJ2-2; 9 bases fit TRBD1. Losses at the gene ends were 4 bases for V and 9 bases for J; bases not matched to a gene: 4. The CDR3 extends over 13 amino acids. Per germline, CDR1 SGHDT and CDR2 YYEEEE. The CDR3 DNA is TGTGCCAGCAGCATACAGGGGGCCCGGGAGCTGTTTTTT. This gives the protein CASSIQGARELFF. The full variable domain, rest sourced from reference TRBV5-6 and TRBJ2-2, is DAGVTQSPTHLIKTRGQQVTLRCSPKSGHDTVSWYQQALGQGPQFIFQYYEEEERQRGNFPDRFSGHQFPNYSSELNVNALLLGDSALYLCASSIQGARELFFGEGSRLTVL.

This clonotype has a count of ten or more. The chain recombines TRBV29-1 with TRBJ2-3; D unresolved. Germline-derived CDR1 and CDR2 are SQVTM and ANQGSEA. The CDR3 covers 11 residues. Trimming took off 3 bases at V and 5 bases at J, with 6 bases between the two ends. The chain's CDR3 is CSVDRRDTQYF. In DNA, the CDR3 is TGCAGCGTTGACAGAAGAGATACGCAGTATTTT.

CDR3 nucleotides: TGTGCCAGCAGCCTAGACTACTACAATGAGCAGTTCTTC. Protein: CASSLDYYNEQFF. This chain connects TRBV13 to TRBJ2-1; possible D gene TRBD2, 5 bases. Trimming cost V 5 bases and J 3 bases, with 8 bases left between them. This CDR3 comprises 13 residues. From germline, CDR1 is PRHDT and CDR2 FYEKMQ (reference sequence).

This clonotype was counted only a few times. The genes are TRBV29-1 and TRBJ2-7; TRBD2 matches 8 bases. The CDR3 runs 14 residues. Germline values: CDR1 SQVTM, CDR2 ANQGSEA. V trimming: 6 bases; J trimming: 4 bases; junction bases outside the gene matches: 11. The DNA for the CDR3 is TGCAGCGTCGTGTTCCTAGCGGGTGGATACGAGCAGTACTTC. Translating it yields CSVVFLAGGYEQYF.

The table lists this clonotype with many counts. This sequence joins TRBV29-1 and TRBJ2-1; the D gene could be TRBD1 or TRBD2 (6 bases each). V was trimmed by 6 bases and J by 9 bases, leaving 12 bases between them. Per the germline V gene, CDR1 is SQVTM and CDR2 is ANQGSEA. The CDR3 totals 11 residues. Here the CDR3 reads CSVRGGFEQFF. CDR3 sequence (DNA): TGCAGCGTCCGAGGGGGGTTTGAGCAGTTCTTC.

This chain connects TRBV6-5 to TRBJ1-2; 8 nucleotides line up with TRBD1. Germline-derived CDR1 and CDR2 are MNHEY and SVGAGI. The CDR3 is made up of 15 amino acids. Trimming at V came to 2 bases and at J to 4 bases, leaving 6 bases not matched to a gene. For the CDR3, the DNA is TGTGCCAGCAGTTACAGGACAGGGAGGATCTATGGCTACACCTTC. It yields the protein CASSYRTGRIYGYTF.

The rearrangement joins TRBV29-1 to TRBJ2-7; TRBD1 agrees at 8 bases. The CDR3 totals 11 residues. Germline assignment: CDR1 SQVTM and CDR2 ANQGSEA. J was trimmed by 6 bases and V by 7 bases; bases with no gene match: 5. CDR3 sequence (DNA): TGCAGCGCACGGACAGGGCGCGAGCAGTACTTC. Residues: CSARTGREQYF.

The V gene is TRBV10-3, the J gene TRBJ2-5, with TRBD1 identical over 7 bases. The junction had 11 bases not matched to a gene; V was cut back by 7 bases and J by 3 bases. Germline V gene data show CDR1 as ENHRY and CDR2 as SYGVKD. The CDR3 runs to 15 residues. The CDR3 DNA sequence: TGTGCCATCAATGATCGACAGGGACAAAAAGAGACCCAGTACTTC. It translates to CAINDRQGQKETQYF.

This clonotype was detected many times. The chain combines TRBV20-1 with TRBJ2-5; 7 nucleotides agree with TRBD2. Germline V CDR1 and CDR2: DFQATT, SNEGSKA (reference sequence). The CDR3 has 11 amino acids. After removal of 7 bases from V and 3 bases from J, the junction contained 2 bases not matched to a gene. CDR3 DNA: TGCAGTGGGGGAGGGAAAGAGACCCAGTACTTC. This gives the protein CSGGGKETQYF.

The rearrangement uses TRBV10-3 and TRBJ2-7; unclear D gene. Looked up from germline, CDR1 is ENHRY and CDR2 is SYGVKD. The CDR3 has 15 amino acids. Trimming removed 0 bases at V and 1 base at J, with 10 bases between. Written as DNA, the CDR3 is TGTGCCATCAGTGAGTCCCGCTCCCGTTCCTACGAGCAGTACTTC. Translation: CAISESRSRSYEQYF.

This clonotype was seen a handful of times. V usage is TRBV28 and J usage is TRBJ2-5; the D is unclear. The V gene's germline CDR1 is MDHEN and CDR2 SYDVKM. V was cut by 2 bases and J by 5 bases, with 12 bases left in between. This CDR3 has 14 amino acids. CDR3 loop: CASSLGVSWETQYF. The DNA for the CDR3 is TGTGCCAGCAGTTTAGGTGTCAGCTGGGAGACCCAGTACTTC. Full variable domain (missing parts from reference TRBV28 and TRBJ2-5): DVKVTQSSRYLVKRTGEKVFLECVQDMDHENMFWYRQDPGLGLRLIYFSYDVKMKEKGDIPEGYSVSREKKERFSLILESASTNQTSMYLCASSLGVSWETQYFGPGTRLLVL.

This CDR3 reads CAISVGLQGAYNEQFF. DNA of the CDR3: TGTGCCATCAGTGTTGGGTTACAGGGGGCCTACAATGAGCAGTTCTTC. The V call is TRBV10-3, the J call TRBJ2-1; 8 bases line up with TRBD1. Trimming took 4 bases from V and 2 from J; bases not matched to a gene: 7. Germline CDR1 and CDR2: ENHRY and SYGVKD. The CDR3 runs 16 residues.

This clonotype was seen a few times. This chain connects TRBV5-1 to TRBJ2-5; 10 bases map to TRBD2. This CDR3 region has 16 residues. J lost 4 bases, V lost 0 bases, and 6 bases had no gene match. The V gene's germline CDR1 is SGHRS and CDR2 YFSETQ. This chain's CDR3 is CASSLELVAGGETQYF. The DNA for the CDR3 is TGCGCCAGCAGCTTGGAGCTGGTAGCGGGAGGAGAGACCCAGTACTTC.

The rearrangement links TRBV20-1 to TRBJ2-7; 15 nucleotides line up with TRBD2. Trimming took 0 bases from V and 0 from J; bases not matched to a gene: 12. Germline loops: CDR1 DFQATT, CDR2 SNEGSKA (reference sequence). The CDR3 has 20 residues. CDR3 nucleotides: TGCAGTGCTAGAGATATAGGTGGGACTAGCGGGAGGACCTACTCCTACGAGCAGTACTTC. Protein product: CSARDIGGTSGRTYSYEQYF.